The 12 T cell receptor beta chains given below trace back to one sample, sequenced in a study of blood T cell repertoires in COVID-19. The data were produced by immunoSEQ multiplex PCR, yet TCRdb's version contains in-frame clones alone and is incomplete. The data show a few hundred thousand clones, roughly four fifths seen once. The specimen sequenced was PBMCs or T cells enriched from blood (not recorded which). Receptor source: a woman aged 45 to 65 who had recovered from COVID-19.

The rearrangement joins TRBV10-1 to TRBJ1-2; D ambiguous. Germline CDR1 reads WNHNN; CDR2 reads SYGVQD (reference sequence). The V and J ends lost 4 bases and 8 bases respectively, with 17 bases between them. The CDR3 consists of 14 residues. CDR3 residues: CASSATEVCRGYTF. The CDR3 region has the DNA TGCGCCAGCAGTGCCACCGAAGTTTGTCGGGGCTACACCTTC.

The rearrangement links TRBV5-1 to TRBJ2-1; 10 nucleotides match TRBD2. Germline CDR1 reads SGHRS; CDR2 reads YFSETQ. This CDR3 has 15 residues. J lost 9 bases, V lost 1 base, and 7 bases had no gene match. In nucleotides, the CDR3 is TGCGCCAGCAGCTTGCTGGCTAGCGGGAGTACTGAGCAGTTCTTC. This translates into CASSLLASGSTEQFF.

The sample holds one count of this clone. This chain joins TRBV5-5 and TRBJ1-4, with D uncertain. The V end lost 6 bases, the J end lost 1 base, and 7 bases lay between the germline ends. Germline CDR1 SGHKS, CDR2 YYEKEE (reference sequence). The CDR3 length is 13 residues. CDR3 sequence: CASNPRTNEKLFF. For the CDR3, the DNA is TGTGCCAGCAACCCGAGAACTAATGAAAAACTGTTTTTT. The variable domain in full, completed from reference TRBV5-5 and TRBJ1-4, reads DAGVTQSPTHLIKTRGQQVTLRCSPISGHKSVSWYQQVLGQGPQFIFQYYEKEERGRGNFPDRFSARQFPNYSSELNVNALLLGDSALYLCASNPRTNEKLFFGSGTQLSVL.

The J gene is TRBJ2-5, the V gene TRBV29-1; 7 bases are shared with TRBD2. Germline values: CDR1 SQVTM, CDR2 ANQGSEA. This CDR3 has 14 residues. J gave up 2 bases and V 3 bases, and 6 bases lay outside the gene matches. CDR3 DNA sequence: TGCAGCGTTGAGGGGCTAGCGGAACAAGAGACCCAGTACTTC. This codes for CSVEGLAEQETQYF. Variable domain in full (rest from reference TRBV29-1 and TRBJ2-5): SAVISQKPSRDICQRGTSLTIQCQVDSQVTMMFWYRQQPGQSLTLIATANQGSEATYESGFVIDKFPISRPNLTFSTLTVSNMSPEDSSIYLCSVEGLAEQETQYFGPGTRLLVL.

This chain uses TRBV10-1 with TRBJ2-4; tentative D call: TRBD2 (6 bases). V was cut by 4 bases and J by 9 bases, with 13 bases left in between. Looked up from germline, CDR1 is WNHNN and CDR2 is SYGVQD (reference sequence). The CDR3 spans 13 residues. The CDR3 DNA sequence: TGCGCCAGCAGTGCAAGCCCGGAGGGCATTCAGTACTTC. Protein sequence: CASSASPEGIQYF.

The chain combines TRBV24-1 with TRBJ2-1, with a weak D call TRBD2 (7 bases). Trimming pared 2 bases from V and 0 bases from J, leaving 10 bases between. The CDR3 loop spans 16 amino acids. Germline CDR1 KGHDR, CDR2 SFDVKD. CDR3: CATSDSGGSSYNEQFF. Here the CDR3 DNA reads TGTGCCACCAGTGATTCGGGGGGCAGCTCCTACAATGAGCAGTTCTTC.

The genes are TRBV7-2 and TRBJ2-7, with a possible D match to TRBD1 (6 bases). The germline gives CDR1 SGHTA, CDR2 FQGNSA. Between the trimmed V and J ends, which lost 5 bases and 0 bases, there was a span of 14 bases. The CDR3 spans 15 residues. The CDR3 DNA sequence: TGTGCCAGCAGCGCCAGACAGGCGCACTCCTACGAGCAGTACTTC. Translation gives CASSARQAHSYEQYF.

The chain links TRBV9 to TRBJ2-7; D gene unclear. Per the germline V gene, CDR1 is SGDLS and CDR2 is YYNGEE. The V gene lost 4 bases and the J gene lost 3 bases, with 17 bases spanning the gap. The CDR3 has 15 residues. CDR3 nucleotide sequence: TGTGCCAGCAGCCTCGGGTCCACACCAGACTACGAGCAGTACTTC. Translating gives CASSLGSTPDYEQYF.

The chain is built from TRBV18 and TRBJ2-1; TRBD2 matches 9 bases. The CDR3 extends over 16 amino acids. The ends lost 3 bases at V and 7 bases at J; junction bases unmatched: 10. CDR1 is KGHSH, CDR2 LQKENI, per germline. The CDR3 sequence is CASSPNVGGRVNEQFF. The CDR3 DNA sequence: TGTGCCAGCTCACCTAATGTCGGCGGGAGGGTAAATGAGCAGTTCTTC.

This rearrangement joins TRBV9 to TRBJ2-7, with TRBD1 identical over 7 bases. V trimming: 0 bases; J trimming: 6 bases; junction bases outside the gene matches: 12. Germline assignment: CDR1 SGDLS and CDR2 YYNGEE. CDR3 length: 16 residues. CDR3 region: CASSVGPTTGKGEQYF. CDR3 in DNA: TGTGCCAGCAGCGTAGGCCCAACGACAGGGAAGGGCGAGCAGTACTTC.

This chain connects TRBV5-1 to TRBJ2-7; D is undetermined. The V end was cut by 0 bases, the J end by 4 bases, with 11 bases between. Germline values: CDR1 SGHRS, CDR2 YFSETQ. The CDR3 is 14 amino acids. The CDR3 here is CASSLGSSGYEQYF. CDR3 nucleotides: TGCGCCAGCAGCTTGGGCAGTTCTGGTTACGAGCAGTACTTC.

The chain's CDR3 is CSASYSSGRWTKNIQYF. CDR3 nucleotides: TGCAGTGCTAGTTACTCTAGCGGGAGGTGGACCAAAAACATTCAGTACTTC. The chain carries TRBV20-1 and TRBJ2-4; 11 bases agree with TRBD2. CDR3 length: 17 amino acids. From germline, CDR1 is DFQATT and CDR2 SNEGSKA (reference sequence). With 3 bases clipped from V and 2 bases from J, the junction kept 9 bases outside the gene matches.